A single sample gave rise to the 23 T cell receptor beta chains below, sequenced in a study of OX40 agonist ivuxolimab in advanced cancers. Libraries were constructed by the immunoSEQ multiplex PCR assay. TCRdb retrieved this table from immuneACCESS and kept in-frame rearrangements only. Not all clones are present; in checked studies, unresolved V genes account for under half, and no reason is known for the remainder. Counted in this sample were tens of thousands of clones; approximately 86% of them appeared once. The ten most abundant clones make up 0.55% of the sample. Sequenced material: CD4+ or CD8+ T cells sorted from blood, taken in a trial of the OX40 agonist ivuxolimab. Receptors originate from an adult with an advanced solid tumor such as melanoma, head and neck, liver or kidney cancer.

This clone appeared once. V usage is TRBV6-6 and J usage is TRBJ1-5, with 7 bases identical to TRBD1. V gave up 5 bases and J gave up 0 bases; unmatched junction bases: 4. There are 15 residues in the CDR3. In germline, CDR1 is MNHNY, CDR2 SVGAGI (reference sequence). CDR3 DNA: TGTGCCAGCAGTGCGGGACAGAATAGCAATCAGCCCCAGCATTTT. Protein: CASSAGQNSNQPQHF.

The rearrangement links TRBV7-2 to TRBJ2-5; 9 positions agree with TRBD2. Germline V gene lookup returns CDR1 SGHTA and CDR2 FQGNSA. The CDR3 is made up of 17 amino acids. V was clipped by 5 bases and J by 5 bases; unmatched bases: 15. The CDR3 loop is CASSLVGGGALRETQYF. CDR3 bases: TGTGCCAGCAGCCTTGTAGGCGGGGGGGCCCTCAGGGAGACCCAGTACTTC. The variable domain in full, completed from reference TRBV7-2 and TRBJ2-5, reads GAGVSQSPSNKVTEKGKDVELRCDPISGHTALYWYRQSLGQGLEFLIYFQGNSAPDKSGLPSDRFSAERTGGSVSTLTIQRTQQEDSAVYLCASSLVGGGALRETQYFGPGTRLLVL.

The V call is TRBV30, the J call TRBJ2-6; D gene uncertain. CDR1 is GTSNPN, CDR2 SVGIG, per germline (reference sequence). The V end was cut by 2 bases, the J end by 2 bases, with 10 bases between. CDR3 length: 15 residues. In DNA form, the CDR3 reads TGTGCCTGGAGTCGTAAGGCCCCTGGGGCCAACGTCCTGACTTTC. It encodes CAWSRKAPGANVLTF.

This CDR3 is CASSALNTGTGSYEQYF. The CDR3 region has the DNA TGTGCCAGCAGCGCCCTTAATACCGGGACAGGGTCCTACGAGCAGTACTTC. The rearrangement links TRBV4-2 to TRBJ2-7; 9 bases are a match to TRBD1. The V gene's germline CDR1 is LGHNA and CDR2 YNFKEQ. With V trimmed by 5 bases and J by 1 base, 12 bases remained unmatched. CDR3 size: 17 residues.

V and J are TRBV28 and TRBJ2-5; D assignment may be TRBD1 or TRBD2 (7 bases each). The CDR3 totals 15 residues. Trimming removed 6 bases at V and 1 base at J, with 15 bases between. CDR1 is MDHEN and CDR2 is SYDVKM in the germline V gene. As DNA, the CDR3 is TGTGCCAGCAGCTCAGGGGGAGGGGGCCAAGAGACCCAGTACTTC. Protein product: CASSSGGGGQETQYF.

As DNA, the CDR3 is TGTGCCAGCAGCGCACAGGGGGGGAATGGCTACACCTTC. Protein product: CASSAQGGNGYTF. The rearrangement uses TRBV7-2 and TRBJ1-2; 8 bases are shared with TRBD1. This CDR3 has 13 amino acids. Germline CDR1 reads SGHTA; CDR2 reads FQGNSA. V gave up 5 bases and J gave up 6 bases; unmatched junction bases: 5.

This chain uses TRBV30 with TRBJ2-1; the D gene is possibly TRBD2 (5 bases). Germline assignment: CDR1 GTSNPN and CDR2 SVGIG (reference sequence). Trimming removed 3 bases from V and 10 bases from J, with 19 bases in between. This CDR3 region has 14 residues. CDR3 bases: TGTGCCTGGAGCCGAGTGGTACTAGACTCCGAGCAGTTCTTC. Amino acids: CAWSRVVLDSEQFF.

The chain links TRBV9 to TRBJ2-2; TRBD2 agrees at 8 bases. V lost 3 bases, J lost 5 bases, and 12 bases stayed unmatched. The CDR3 extends over 17 amino acids. Germline lookup yields CDR1 SGDLS and CDR2 YYNGEE. CDR3 sequence reads: CASSENLAGKRTGELFF. The CDR3 DNA reads as TGTGCCAGCAGCGAGAATTTAGCGGGGAAGAGGACCGGGGAGCTGTTTTTT.

This chain uses TRBV6-1 with TRBJ1-2; maybe TRBD1 (6 bases). V was pared by 8 bases and J by 2 bases, with 9 bases between. CDR3 size: 12 residues. Per germline, CDR1 MNHNS and CDR2 SASEGT. CDR3 nucleotide sequence: TGTGCCAGCTCGGACAGAAACTATGGCTACACCTTC. As protein: CASSDRNYGYTF.

This clone was found once. This sequence joins TRBV28 and TRBJ1-2; maybe TRBD1 (5 bases). The CDR3 consists of 11 residues. Germline lookup yields CDR1 MDHEN and CDR2 SYDVKM. The V and J ends lost 8 bases and 2 bases respectively, with 6 bases between them. The chain's CDR3 is CASGGNYGYTF. Here the CDR3 DNA reads TGTGCCAGCGGGGGGAACTATGGCTACACCTTC.

To note about this clone: This sample includes further DNA sequences coding for the same CDR3. The V and J genes are TRBV7-3 and TRBJ2-3, with 7 nucleotides matching TRBD2. There are 14 residues in the CDR3. Germline loops: CDR1 SGHTA, CDR2 FQGTGA. Trimming took 2 bases from V and 4 from J; bases not matched to a gene: 3. The CDR3 loop is CASSLGLAADTQYF. Written as DNA, the CDR3 is TGTGCCAGCAGCTTAGGTCTAGCGGCAGATACGCAGTATTTT.

A word on this clone: This sample also contains other DNA sequences that code for the same CDR3. The gene calls are TRBV7-9 and TRBJ2-7; 7 nucleotides align to TRBD1. CDR3 length: 12 amino acids. J lost 4 bases, V lost 6 bases, and 3 bases had no gene match. The germline V gene encodes CDR1 SEHNR and CDR2 FQNEAQ (reference sequence). CDR3 region: CASSLQGYEQYF. As DNA, the CDR3 is TGTGCCAGCAGTTTACAGGGGTACGAGCAGTACTTC.

The count of this clone is one. The chain employs TRBV5-8 and TRBJ1-1; D call uncertain. Trimming took off 4 bases at V and 3 bases at J, with 7 bases between the two ends. The CDR3 runs 12 residues. Germline CDR1 is SGHTS and CDR2 is YDEGEE. The DNA of the CDR3 is TGTGCCAGCAGCGTACTGTACACTGAAGCTTTCTTT. Translating gives CASSVLYTEAFF.

The chain links TRBV18 to TRBJ1-1, with D uncertain. CDR1 is KGHSH and CDR2 is LQKENI in the germline V gene. This CDR3 spans 14 amino acids. The V gene lost 1 base and the J gene lost 0 bases, with 6 bases spanning the gap. The CDR3 nucleotides are TGTGCCAGCTCACCACAGCCTTTGAACACTGAAGCTTTCTTT. Its translation: CASSPQPLNTEAFF.

The chain couples TRBV30 to TRBJ1-4, with 7 bases identical to TRBD1. This CDR3 is built from 13 residues. Germline CDR1 and CDR2: GTSNPN and SVGIG (reference sequence). V shed 2 bases and J 3 bases; nucleotides not matched to a gene: 0. The CDR3 reads CAWSTGANEKLFF. As DNA, the CDR3 is TGTGCCTGGAGTACAGGGGCTAATGAAAAACTGTTTTTT.

The rearrangement uses TRBV4-1 and TRBJ1-1, with D possibly matching TRBD1 (6 bases). CDR1 and CDR2 (germline): MGHRA, YSYEKL. V was clipped by 1 base and J by 11 bases, with 14 bases between them. The CDR3 is 13 residues long. CDR3 bases: TGCGCCAGCAGCCAAGGGACAGCCAGGAGGGCTTTCTTT. It codes for CASSQGTARRAFF.

This clone was recorded once. V and J are TRBV5-8 and TRBJ2-2, with D unresolved. CDR3 length: 12 residues. Germline CDR1 reads SGHTS; CDR2 reads YDEGEE. V lost 1 base, J lost 7 bases, and 5 bases lay in between. In nucleotides, the CDR3 is TGTGCCAGCAGCTTGAGTTTCGGGGAGCTGTTTTTT. Translation: CASSLSFGELFF.

The chain couples TRBV6-1 to TRBJ2-7; D not certain. CDR1 and CDR2 (germline): MNHNS, SASEGT. Between the trimmed V and J ends, which lost 11 bases and 0 bases, there was a span of 17 bases. CDR3 length: 14 amino acids. The CDR3 bases are TGTGCCTCCCGAAAAGGGTTCAGCTCCTACGAGCAGTACTTC. Protein: CASRKGFSSYEQYF.

V gene TRBV30 combines with J gene TRBJ1-5; the D gene is possibly TRBD1 (6 bases). Germline CDR1 reads GTSNPN; CDR2 reads SVGIG (reference sequence). This CDR3 region has 15 residues. V gave up 2 bases and J gave up 4 bases, with 15 bases separating them. The chain's CDR3 is CAWSPSGTQNQPQHF. For the CDR3, the DNA is TGTGCCTGGAGTCCATCCGGGACACAAAATCAGCCCCAGCATTTT. The entire variable domain, with the rest obtained from reference TRBV30 and TRBJ1-5, is as follows: SQTIHQWPATLVQPVGSPLSLECTVEGTSNPNLYWYRQAAGRGLQLLFYSVGIGQISSEVPQNLSASRPQDRQFILSSKKLLLSDSGFYLCAWSPSGTQNQPQHFGDGTRLSIL.

The rearrangement links TRBV4-1 to TRBJ2-7; 7 bases are shared with TRBD1. The germline CDR1 and CDR2 sequences are MGHRA and YSYEKL. This CDR3 has 18 amino acids. V was clipped by 2 bases and J by 2 bases; unmatched bases: 15. This CDR3 is CASSQMDFLPTGTYEQYF. DNA for the CDR3: TGCGCCAGCAGCCAAATGGATTTCCTTCCGACAGGGACCTACGAGCAGTACTTC.

The genes are TRBV7-2 and TRBJ2-7; TRBD2 matches 12 bases. Germline trimming cut 1 base from V and 5 bases from J; bases unmatched to any gene: 6. The CDR3 consists of 16 residues. Germline values: CDR1 SGHTA, CDR2 FQGNSA. The CDR3 sequence: CASSLGAGLAGHEQYF. The CDR3, as DNA: TGTGCCAGCAGCTTAGGGGCGGGACTAGCGGGTCACGAGCAGTACTTC.

The chain has TRBV18 and TRBJ1-5; D is unresolved. V was pared by 1 base and J by 5 bases, with 9 bases between. The germline V gene encodes CDR1 KGHSH and CDR2 LQKENI. This CDR3 has 14 amino acids. As DNA, the CDR3 is TGTGCCAGCTCACCACTTCCTTCAGATCAGCCCCAGCATTTT. It specifies CASSPLPSDQPQHF.

The rearrangement links TRBV27 to TRBJ2-5, with 12 bases matching TRBD2. The junction had 9 bases not matched to a gene; V was cut back by 4 bases and J by 3 bases. This CDR3 contains 17 residues. CDR1 is MNHEY and CDR2 is SMNVEV in the germline V gene (reference sequence). The CDR3, as DNA: TGTGCCAGCAGTTCTAGCGGGAGGGCCCTAGTAAAAGAGACCCAGTACTTC. It translates to CASSSSGRALVKETQYF.